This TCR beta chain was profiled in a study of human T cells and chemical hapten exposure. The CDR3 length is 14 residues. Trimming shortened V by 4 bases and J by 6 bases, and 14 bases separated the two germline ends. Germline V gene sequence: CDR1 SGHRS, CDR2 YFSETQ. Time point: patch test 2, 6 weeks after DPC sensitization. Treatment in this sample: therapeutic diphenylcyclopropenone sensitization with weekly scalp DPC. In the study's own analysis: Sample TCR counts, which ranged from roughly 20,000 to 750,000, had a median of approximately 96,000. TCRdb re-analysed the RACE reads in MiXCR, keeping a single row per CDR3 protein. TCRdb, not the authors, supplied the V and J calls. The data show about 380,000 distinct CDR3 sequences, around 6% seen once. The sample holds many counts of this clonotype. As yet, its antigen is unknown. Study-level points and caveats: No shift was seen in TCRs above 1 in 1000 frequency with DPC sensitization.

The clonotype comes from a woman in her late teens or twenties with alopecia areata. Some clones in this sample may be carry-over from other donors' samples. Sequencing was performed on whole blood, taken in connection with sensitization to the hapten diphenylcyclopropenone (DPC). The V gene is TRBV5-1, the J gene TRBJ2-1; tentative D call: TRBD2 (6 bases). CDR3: CASSRTGTFNEQFF. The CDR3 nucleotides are TGCGCCAGCAGCCGCACCGGGACTTTCAATGAGCAGTTCTTC.